This T cell receptor (beta chain) is from a study of T-cell reconstitution after alpha-beta-depleted transplantation in children. Study observations and caveats: T-cell numbers and diversity one year post-transplant derived largely from freshly generated T cells. Two months or so post-transplant, alpha-beta T cells reportedly derived from several hundred expanded graft clones. Some patients' high day-60 TCRbeta diversity was attributed to recipient cells surviving conditioning.

Preparation of the TCRbeta library was carried out with unique molecular identifiers. In TCRdb, the PCR reads were re-called with MiXCR into one record per CDR3 protein. This table has 450,000 to 600,000 distinct CDR3 sequences, 10% to 15% appearing once. This clonotype has just a few counts. Its antigen is as yet unknown. Germline V gene lookup returns CDR1 MDHEN and CDR2 SYDVKM. The V end was cut by 8 bases, the J end by 3 bases, with 20 bases between. The CDR3 runs 15 residues. The chain has TRBV28 and TRBJ2-7; no clear D. This TCR derives from a male patient younger than 18 who had a stem cell transplant for acute myeloid leukemia, so the T cells may come from the graft donor. The specimen was PBMCs, mostly from graft donor cells, collected 360 days after TCRalphabeta/CD19-depleted stem cell transplant. CDR3 nucleotides: TGTGCCAGCCGGGTGGTGACCCTCTCCCTCTACGAGCAGTACTTC. It encodes CASRVVTLSLYEQYF.